These 17 T cell receptor beta chains share one sample of origin, sequenced in a study of T cell responses to AZD1222 COVID-19 vaccine. The protocol was immunoSEQ multiplex PCR, while the TCRdb copy is restricted to in-frame clones and leaves out a portion. This sample has 90,000 to 150,000 clones; roughly 90% occur once, and the top ten carry over 3%. This specimen was peripheral blood, taken on day 0 of AZD1222 vaccination. The receptors were sampled from an adult in good health.

The rearrangement uses TRBV27 and TRBJ1-2; possibly TRBD1 for D (6 bases). Trimming removed 4 bases at V and 8 bases at J, with 17 bases between. This CDR3 has 14 residues. Germline loops: CDR1 MNHEY, CDR2 SMNVEV (reference sequence). Here the CDR3 reads CASSWVGGGGGYTF. Here the CDR3 DNA reads TGTGCCAGCAGTTGGGTGGGGGGGGGCGGCGGCTACACCTTC.

V gene TRBV5-1 combines with J gene TRBJ1-3, with D possibly matching TRBD1 (5 bases). This CDR3 has 15 amino acids. The V gene's germline CDR1 is SGHRS and CDR2 YFSETQ. V was cut by 0 bases and J by 4 bases, with 11 bases left in between. As DNA, the CDR3 is TGCGCCAGCAGCTTGGATCCAGGGCTCGGAAACACCATATATTTT. Protein: CASSLDPGLGNTIYF.

The V call is TRBV27, the J call TRBJ1-2, with TRBD1 matching over 8 bases. The V segment lost 3 bases and the J segment 6 bases; nucleotides outside the gene matches: 6. CDR1 and CDR2 from the germline V gene are MNHEY and SMNVEV (reference sequence). The CDR3 length is 14 residues. This chain's CDR3 is CASSFSPGGNGYTF. The CDR3 DNA sequence: TGTGCCAGCAGTTTTTCTCCAGGGGGCAATGGCTACACCTTC.

The genes are TRBV4-1 and TRBJ2-5; TRBD2 matches at 7 bases. Germline values: CDR1 MGHRA, CDR2 YSYEKL. J lost 0 bases, V lost 2 bases, and 3 bases had no gene match. There are 15 residues in the CDR3. Here the CDR3 reads CASSQSGTNQETQYF. CDR3 coding DNA: TGCGCCAGCAGCCAATCCGGGACTAACCAAGAGACCCAGTACTTC.

This clone was seen only a few times. V and J are TRBV7-8 and TRBJ1-5; D not certain. CDR1 and CDR2 (germline): SGHVS, FQNEAQ. V was clipped by 3 bases and J by 1 base, with 4 bases between them. CDR3 length: 13 amino acids. CDR3 nucleotides: TGTGCCAGCAGCTTCCAGAGCAATCAGCCCCAGCATTTT. It translates to CASSFQSNQPQHF.

The chain is built from TRBV10-3 and TRBJ2-1; D is unclear. Germline V gives CDR1 ENHRY, CDR2 SYGVKD. V lost 2 bases, J lost 10 bases, and 12 bases lay in between. CDR3 length: 13 residues. CDR3 amino acids: CAISEGNPPEQFF. The DNA of the CDR3 is TGTGCCATCAGTGAGGGGAACCCCCCCGAGCAGTTCTTC.

The genes are TRBV7-8 and TRBJ2-7, with TRBD2 matching 10 bases. J was trimmed by 0 bases and V by 5 bases; bases with no gene match: 10. This CDR3 is 17 amino acids long. The germline V gene encodes CDR1 SGHVS and CDR2 FQNEAQ. CDR3 in amino acids: CASSPRVAGGLSYEQYF. In DNA, the CDR3 is TGTGCCAGCAGCCCCCGAGTAGCGGGGGGCCTCTCCTACGAGCAGTACTTC.

The rearrangement joins TRBV7-8 to TRBJ1-2; D is unclear. The V and J ends lost 2 bases and 0 bases respectively, with 16 bases between them. CDR1 is SGHVS, CDR2 FQNEAQ, per germline. The CDR3 runs 17 residues. As DNA, the CDR3 is TGTGCCAGCAGCTTACTTGAGGGTTCTCGGCCTAACTATGGCTACACCTTC. Translating gives CASSLLEGSRPNYGYTF.

The chain couples TRBV6-5 to TRBJ1-1; maybe TRBD1 (6 bases). The germline V gene has CDR1 MNHEY and CDR2 SVGAGI. With 1 base removed from V and 3 bases from J, the gap between germline ends came to 12 bases. The CDR3 totals 15 residues. CDR3 sequence (DNA): TGTGCCAGCAGTTACTGGGGGGCAGGGGACACTGAAGCTTTCTTT. It is translated as CASSYWGAGDTEAFF.

This clone was seen only a few times. The chain is built from TRBV19 and TRBJ2-1, with a weak D call TRBD2 (5 bases). V lost 6 bases and J 9 bases, leaving 9 bases between the germline ends. The CDR3 has 11 amino acids. Germline CDR1 reads LNHDA; CDR2 reads SQIVND (reference sequence). The chain's CDR3 is CASRTGSEQFF. The CDR3 DNA reads as TGTGCCAGTAGAACGGGGAGTGAGCAGTTCTTC. Supplemented by reference TRBV19 and TRBJ2-1, the full variable domain reads DGGITQSPKYLFRKEGQNVTLSCEQNLNHDAMYWYRQDPGQGLRLIYYSQIVNDFQKGDIAEGYSVSREKKESFPLTVTSAQKNPTAFYLCASRTGSEQFFGPGTRLTVL.

This sequence joins TRBV19 and TRBJ2-7; no definite D call. The CDR3 totals 13 residues. From germline, CDR1 is LNHDA and CDR2 SQIVND (reference sequence). V dropped 5 bases and J dropped 4 bases, with 12 bases sitting between them. CDR3 in amino acids: CASSSRQSYEQYF. The CDR3, as DNA: TGTGCCAGTAGTTCTCGGCAGTCTTACGAGCAGTACTTC.

The CDR3 sequence: CASSLGGNQETQYF. The CDR3 nucleotides read TGTGCCAGCAGCTTAGGGGGGAACCAAGAGACCCAGTACTTC. The V call is TRBV11-2, the J call TRBJ2-5; possibly TRBD1 or TRBD2 for D (5 bases each). CDR1 is SGHAT and CDR2 is FQNNGV in the germline V gene. Trimming shortened V by 1 base and J by 0 bases, and 6 bases separated the two germline ends. This CDR3 has 14 amino acids.

CDR3 in DNA: TGTGCCAGCAGCCCCATGGAGGGTCAGCCCCAGCATTTT. Its protein product is CASSPMEGQPQHF. The chain is built from TRBV3-1 (or the pseudogene TRBV3-2) and TRBJ1-5; D unresolved. CDR1 is LGHDT, CDR2 YNNKEL, per germline (reference sequence). The CDR3 length is 13 residues. V gave up 4 bases and J gave up 6 bases, with 10 bases separating them.

This chain joins TRBV29-1 and TRBJ2-7; perhaps TRBD1 as D (5 bases). Between the trimmed V and J ends, which lost 4 bases and 0 bases, there was a span of 16 bases. This CDR3 region has 15 residues. Looked up from germline, CDR1 is SQVTM and CDR2 is ANQGSEA. The CDR3 loop reads CSVAFRTRSSYEQYF. The CDR3 DNA is TGCAGCGTTGCCTTTAGGACAAGGAGCTCCTACGAGCAGTACTTC.

The CDR3: CASSYSQGNYGYTF. The CDR3 nucleotides read TGTGCCAGCAGTTACTCGCAGGGTAACTATGGCTACACCTTC. The chain recombines TRBV6-6 with TRBJ1-2, with a tentative D call TRBD1 (5 bases). CDR1 is MNHNY and CDR2 is SVGAGI in the germline V gene (reference sequence). Trimming cost V 0 bases and J 1 base, with 6 bases left between them. The CDR3 loop spans 14 amino acids.

V gene TRBV27 combines with J gene TRBJ1-5, with D maybe TRBD1 (6 bases). The CDR3 extends over 13 amino acids. Germline V gene data show CDR1 as MNHEY and CDR2 as SMNVEV (reference sequence). V lost 7 bases to trimming and J lost 5 bases, with 12 bases between them. The CDR3 sequence is CASKYEGDQPQHF. In DNA form, the CDR3 reads TGTGCCAGCAAATACGAGGGGGATCAGCCCCAGCATTTT.

The rearrangement joins TRBV5-1 to TRBJ1-2; D unresolved. The CDR3 extends over 18 amino acids. V was cut by 1 base and J by 0 bases, with 19 bases left in between. The germline CDR1 and CDR2 sequences are SGHRS and YFSETQ. The CDR3 nucleotides read TGCGCCAGCAGCTTGCAATTGCGGGGAATGGCTACTAACTATGGCTACACCTTC. This gives the protein CASSLQLRGMATNYGYTF.